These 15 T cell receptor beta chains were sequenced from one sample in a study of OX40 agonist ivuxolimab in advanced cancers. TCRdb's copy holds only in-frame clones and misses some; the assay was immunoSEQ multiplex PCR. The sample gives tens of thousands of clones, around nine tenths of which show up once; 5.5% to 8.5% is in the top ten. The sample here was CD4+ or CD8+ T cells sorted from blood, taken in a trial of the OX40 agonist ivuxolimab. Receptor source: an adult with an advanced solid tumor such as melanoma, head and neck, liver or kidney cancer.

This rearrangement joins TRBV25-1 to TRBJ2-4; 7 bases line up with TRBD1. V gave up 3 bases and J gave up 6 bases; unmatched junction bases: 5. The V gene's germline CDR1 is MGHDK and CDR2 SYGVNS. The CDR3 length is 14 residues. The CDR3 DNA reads TGTGCCAGCAGTGAGACAGGGCCGGGAAACATTCAGTACTTC. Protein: CASSETGPGNIQYF.

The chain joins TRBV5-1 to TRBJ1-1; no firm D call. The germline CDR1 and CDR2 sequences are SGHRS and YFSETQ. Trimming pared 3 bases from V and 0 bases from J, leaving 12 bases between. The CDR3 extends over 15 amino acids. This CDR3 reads CASSWAGRVNTEAFF. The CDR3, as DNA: TGCGCCAGCAGCTGGGCAGGTCGGGTGAACACTGAAGCTTTCTTT.

CDR3 protein: CASSYWTPNTEAFF. CDR3 nucleotides: TGCGCCAGCAGCTACTGGACTCCGAACACTGAAGCTTTCTTT. V and J are TRBV5-1 and TRBJ1-1, with D hard to call. Germline values: CDR1 SGHRS, CDR2 YFSETQ. The V end lost 3 bases, the J end lost 1 base, and 10 bases lay between the germline ends. CDR3 length equals 14 residues.

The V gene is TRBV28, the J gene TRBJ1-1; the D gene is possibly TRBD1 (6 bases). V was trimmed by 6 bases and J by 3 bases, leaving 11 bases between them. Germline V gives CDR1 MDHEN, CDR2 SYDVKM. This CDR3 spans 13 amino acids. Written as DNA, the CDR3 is TGTGCCAGCAGGATAACAGGGCACACTGAAGCTTTCTTT. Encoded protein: CASRITGHTEAFF.

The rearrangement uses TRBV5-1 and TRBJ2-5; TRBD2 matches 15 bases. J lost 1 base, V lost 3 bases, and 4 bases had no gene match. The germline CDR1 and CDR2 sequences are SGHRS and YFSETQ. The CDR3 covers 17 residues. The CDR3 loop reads CASSSGLAGGGQETQYF. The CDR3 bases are TGCGCCAGCAGCTCGGGACTAGCGGGAGGTGGCCAAGAGACCCAGTACTTC.

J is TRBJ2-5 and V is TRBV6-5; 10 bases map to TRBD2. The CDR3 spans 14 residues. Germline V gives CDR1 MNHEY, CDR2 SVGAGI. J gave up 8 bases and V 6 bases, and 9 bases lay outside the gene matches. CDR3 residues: CASRKAGGPNTQYF. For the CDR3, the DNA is TGTGCCAGCAGGAAAGCGGGAGGGCCCAACACCCAGTACTTC.

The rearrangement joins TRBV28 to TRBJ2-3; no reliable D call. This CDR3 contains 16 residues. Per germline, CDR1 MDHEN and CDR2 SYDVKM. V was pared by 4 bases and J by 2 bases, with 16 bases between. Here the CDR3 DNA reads TGTGCCAGCAGTTCCTCGGCGGCATCTGCCACAGATACGCAGTATTTT. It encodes CASSSSAASATDTQYF.

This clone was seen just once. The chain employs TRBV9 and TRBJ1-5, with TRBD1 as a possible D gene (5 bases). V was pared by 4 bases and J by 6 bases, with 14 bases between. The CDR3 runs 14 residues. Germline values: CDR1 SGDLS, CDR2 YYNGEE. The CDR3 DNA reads TGTGCCAGCAGCAGCCTGGGGGGGTTTCAGCCCCAGCATTTT. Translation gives CASSSLGGFQPQHF.

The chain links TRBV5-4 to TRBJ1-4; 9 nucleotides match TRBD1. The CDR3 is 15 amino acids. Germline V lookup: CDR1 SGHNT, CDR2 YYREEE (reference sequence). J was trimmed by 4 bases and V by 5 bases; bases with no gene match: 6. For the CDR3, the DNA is TGTGCCAGCAGTAGGACAGGGGTTGGTAATGAAAAACTGTTTTTT. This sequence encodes CASSRTGVGNEKLFF.

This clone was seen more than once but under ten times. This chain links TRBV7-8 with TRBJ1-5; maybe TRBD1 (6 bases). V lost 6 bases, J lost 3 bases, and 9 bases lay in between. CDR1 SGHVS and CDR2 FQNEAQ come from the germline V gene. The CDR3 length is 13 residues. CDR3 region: CASSTGNNQPQHF. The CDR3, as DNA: TGTGCCAGCAGTACAGGGAACAATCAGCCCCAGCATTTT.

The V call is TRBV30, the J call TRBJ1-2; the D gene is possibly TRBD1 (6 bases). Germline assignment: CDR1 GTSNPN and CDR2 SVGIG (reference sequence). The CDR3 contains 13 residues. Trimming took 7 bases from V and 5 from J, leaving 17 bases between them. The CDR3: CAFGGQGGYGYTF. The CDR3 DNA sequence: TGTGCCTTCGGCGGTCAAGGGGGTTATGGCTACACCTTC.

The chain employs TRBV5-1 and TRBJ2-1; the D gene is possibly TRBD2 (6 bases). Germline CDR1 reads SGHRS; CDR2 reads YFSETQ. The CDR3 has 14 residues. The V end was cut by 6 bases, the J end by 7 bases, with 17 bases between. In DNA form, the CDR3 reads TGCGCCAGCACGATGACGGGAGTCTGGAATGAGCAGTTCTTC. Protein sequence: CASTMTGVWNEQFF. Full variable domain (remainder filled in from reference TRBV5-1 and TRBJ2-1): KAGVTQTPRYLIKTRGQQVTLSCSPISGHRSVSWYQQTPGQGLQFLFEYFSETQRNKGNFPGRFSGRQFSNSRSEMNVSTLELGDSALYLCASTMTGVWNEQFFGPGTRLTVL.

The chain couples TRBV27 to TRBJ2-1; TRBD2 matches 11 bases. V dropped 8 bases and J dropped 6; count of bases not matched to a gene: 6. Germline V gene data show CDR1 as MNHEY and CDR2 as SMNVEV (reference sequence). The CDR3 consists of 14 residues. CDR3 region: CASLLTSGSNEQFF. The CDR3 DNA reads TGTGCCAGCTTACTAACTAGCGGGAGCAATGAGCAGTTCTTC.

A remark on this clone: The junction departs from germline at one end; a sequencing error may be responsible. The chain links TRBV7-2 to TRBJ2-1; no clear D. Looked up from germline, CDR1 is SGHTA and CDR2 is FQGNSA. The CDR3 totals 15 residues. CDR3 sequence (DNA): TGTGCCAGCAGTTTAGGACCTTCAGCGCACCTTGAGCAGTTCTTC. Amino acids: CASSLGPSAHLEQFF.

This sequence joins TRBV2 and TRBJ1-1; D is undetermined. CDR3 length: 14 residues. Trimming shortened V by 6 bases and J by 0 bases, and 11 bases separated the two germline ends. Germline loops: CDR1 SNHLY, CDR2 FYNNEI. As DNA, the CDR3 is TGTGCCAGCAGCTCCCCCCCGGTGAACACTGAAGCTTTCTTT. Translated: CASSSPPVNTEAFF.